These 20 T cell receptor beta chains were all obtained from the same sample, sequenced in a study of blood T cell repertoires in COVID-19. This table comes from immunoSEQ multiplex PCR, and its TCRdb copy is limited to in-frame clones, with some not included. The sample carries 200,000 to 250,000 clones, 80% to 90% recorded once. Source material: PBMCs or T cells enriched from blood (not recorded which). These receptor sequences come from a woman in her forties with acute COVID-19.

This sequence joins TRBV14 and TRBJ2-7; D perhaps matches TRBD2 (5 bases). The V end lost 0 bases, the J end lost 2 bases, and 11 bases lay between the germline ends. The CDR3 contains 15 residues. Germline CDR1 SGHDN, CDR2 FVKESK. The DNA of the CDR3 is TGTGCCAGCAGCCAAGATTGGAGAGGGACCTACGAGCAGTACTTC. Residues: CASSQDWRGTYEQYF.

This clone was seen a single time. This chain uses TRBV28 with TRBJ2-7; D might be TRBD2 (6 bases). CDR1 is MDHEN and CDR2 is SYDVKM in the germline V gene. The CDR3 is 13 amino acids. V lost 5 bases and J 6 bases, leaving 14 bases between the germline ends. The CDR3 coding sequence is TGTGCCAGCAGTCCTACGGAGGGACGCGAGCAGTACTTC. Amino acids: CASSPTEGREQYF.

This chain joins TRBV7-9 and TRBJ2-1; 12 bases align to TRBD2. This CDR3 is built from 15 residues. With 2 bases clipped from V and 7 bases from J, the junction kept 3 bases outside the gene matches. Germline-derived CDR1 and CDR2 are SEHNR and FQNEAQ (reference sequence). CDR3 region: CASSLLAGGGNEQFF. DNA for the CDR3: TGTGCCAGCAGCTTACTAGCGGGAGGGGGGAATGAGCAGTTCTTC.

This clone came up many times. As DNA, the CDR3 is TGTGCCAGCAGCCAAGATGGACAGGGGAGAGCTAATGAAAAACTGTTTTTT. It specifies CASSQDGQGRANEKLFF. The rearrangement links TRBV3-1 (or the pseudogene TRBV3-2) to TRBJ1-4; 9 bases map to TRBD1. Germline CDR1 and CDR2: LGHDT and YNNKEL (reference sequence). There are 17 residues in the CDR3. V trimming: 0 bases; J trimming: 3 bases; junction bases outside the gene matches: 5.

The rearrangement uses TRBV9 and TRBJ1-1; maybe TRBD1 (5 bases). CDR3 size: 13 residues. CDR1 SGDLS and CDR2 YYNGEE come from the germline V gene. Trimming left V 2 bases short and J 6 bases short, with 11 bases between. Here the CDR3 reads CASSVTVQAEAFF. The DNA of the CDR3 is TGTGCCAGCAGCGTTACTGTACAGGCTGAAGCTTTCTTT.

CDR3: CASSLWSGSGNQPQHF. CDR3 in DNA: TGTGCCAGCAGTTTATGGTCGGGGTCTGGGAATCAGCCCCAGCATTTT. The chain has TRBV27 and TRBJ1-5; D ambiguous. The germline gives CDR1 MNHEY, CDR2 SMNVEV (reference sequence). Trimming removed 1 base from V and 4 bases from J, with 14 bases in between. The CDR3 totals 16 residues.

This chain joins TRBV18 and TRBJ2-2, with 9 positions matching TRBD2. Germline CDR1 and CDR2: KGHSH and LQKENI. The CDR3 contains 15 residues. V lost 3 bases, J lost 5 bases, and 4 bases stayed unmatched. This CDR3 is CASSPSTSGTGELFF. CDR3 in DNA: TGTGCCAGCTCACCCTCGACTAGCGGAACCGGGGAGCTGTTTTTT.

The chain combines TRBV5-6 with TRBJ1-3, with unresolved D. CDR1 and CDR2 (germline): SGHDT, YYEEEE. The CDR3 loop spans 14 amino acids. V lost 2 bases and J 0 bases, leaving 6 bases between the germline ends. CDR3 coding DNA: TGTGCCAGCAGCTTCGGGGTCTCTGGAAACACCATATATTTT. It translates to CASSFGVSGNTIYF. The complete variable domain, with remaining parts taken from reference TRBV5-6 and TRBJ1-3, reads DAGVTQSPTHLIKTRGQQVTLRCSPKSGHDTVSWYQQALGQGPQFIFQYYEEEERQRGNFPDRFSGHQFPNYSSELNVNALLLGDSALYLCASSFGVSGNTIYFGEGSWLTVV.

This clone appeared once. The chain combines TRBV7-9 with TRBJ2-2, with TRBD1 matching over 9 bases. Looked up from germline, CDR1 is SEHNR and CDR2 is FQNEAQ (reference sequence). Trimming cost V 5 bases and J 5 bases; bases outside gene matches: 6. The CDR3 runs 15 residues. CDR3 DNA sequence: TGTGCCAGCAGCAAACAGGGGGCACGTACCGGGGAGCTGTTTTTT. Translated, it gives CASSKQGARTGELFF.

The rearrangement uses TRBV3-1 (or the pseudogene TRBV3-2) and TRBJ1-6; the D is unclear. Per the germline V gene, CDR1 is LGHDT and CDR2 is YNNKEL (reference sequence). Trimming took off 3 bases at V and 4 bases at J, with 4 bases between the two ends. This CDR3 has 13 amino acids. The CDR3 spells CASSQAYNSPLHF. CDR3 nucleotides: TGTGCCAGCAGCCAGGCTTATAATTCACCCCTCCACTTT.

The V and J genes are TRBV5-4 and TRBJ2-7; perhaps TRBD2 as D (6 bases). The length of the CDR3 is 13 residues. Germline CDR1 is SGHNT and CDR2 is YYREEE (reference sequence). V lost 5 bases to trimming and J lost 2 bases, with 11 bases between them. The CDR3 nucleotides are TGTGCCAGCAGTACGGGAGAGACCTACGAGCAGTACTTC. This encodes CASSTGETYEQYF.

Here the CDR3 DNA reads TGTGCCAGCAGTGCGGACAGTCCATCAGGAGCTTTCTTT. Translating gives CASSADSPSGAFF. The chain links TRBV28 to TRBJ1-1, with D possibly matching TRBD1 (6 bases). This CDR3 is built from 13 residues. Trimming removed 5 bases from V and 10 bases from J, with 17 bases in between. CDR1 MDHEN and CDR2 SYDVKM come from the germline V gene.

The chain links TRBV2 to TRBJ2-1, with D maybe TRBD2 (5 bases). Trimming left V 6 bases short and J 7 bases short, with 25 bases between. Germline V gives CDR1 SNHLY, CDR2 FYNNEI. This CDR3 is 17 amino acids long. DNA for the CDR3: TGTGCCAGCAGCCTCGGAGGATGGGTCCGAAGCGGAAATGAGCAGTTCTTC. Protein: CASSLGGWVRSGNEQFF.

This sequence joins TRBV7-3 and TRBJ2-1; maybe TRBD2 (6 bases). The CDR3 is made up of 16 amino acids. Germline CDR1 SGHTA, CDR2 FQGTGA. V shed 7 bases and J shed 3 bases, with 19 bases lying between them. Here the CDR3 reads CASTDAGPRSYNEQFF. For the CDR3, the DNA is TGTGCCAGCACCGATGCGGGACCCCGGAGCTACAATGAGCAGTTCTTC.

V and J are TRBV18 and TRBJ2-1; 7 positions match TRBD1. The J segment lost 6 bases and the V segment lost 7 bases, leaving 9 bases of the junction unmatched. The CDR3 loop spans 14 amino acids. The V gene's germline CDR1 is KGHSH and CDR2 LQKENI. DNA for the CDR3: TGTGCCAGCTGGCCGGGACAGAGGACCAATGAGCAGTTCTTC. It yields the protein CASWPGQRTNEQFF.

A few counts support this clone. The chain is built from TRBV6-5 and TRBJ2-2, with TRBD1 matching over 8 bases. The CDR3 length is 16 residues. In germline, CDR1 is MNHEY, CDR2 SVGAGI. V dropped 0 bases and J dropped 7; count of bases not matched to a gene: 7. The CDR3 region has the DNA TGTGCCAGCAGTTACTCCCCCAGGGGGCTTGACGGGGAGCTGTTTTTT. It codes for CASSYSPRGLDGELFF.

The chain links TRBV6-2 or TRBV6-3 to TRBJ1-5, with D unclear. Trimming pared 4 bases from V and 1 base from J, leaving 11 bases between. This CDR3 is 15 amino acids long. The germline V gene encodes CDR1 MNHEY and CDR2 SVGEGT. In DNA, the CDR3 is TGTGCCAGCAGTTTCGACGGGGTAAGCAATCAGCCCCAGCATTTT. This gives the protein CASSFDGVSNQPQHF.

V is TRBV4-1 and J is TRBJ1-3; D ambiguous. In germline, CDR1 is MGHRA, CDR2 YSYEKL. The germline V and J ends were trimmed by 0 bases and 1 base, with 13 bases remaining between them. The CDR3 is 17 amino acids. The CDR3 nucleotides are TGCGCCAGCAGCCAAGATCTTCTGGGAGGGTCTGGAAACACCATATATTTT. The encoded protein is CASSQDLLGGSGNTIYF.

The V call is TRBV5-1, the J call TRBJ1-4, with D possibly TRBD1 on 5 matching bases. Trimming stripped 0 bases from V and 0 bases from J, with 6 bases between. The CDR3 loop spans 15 amino acids. CDR1 and CDR2 from the germline V gene are SGHRS and YFSETQ. This CDR3 is CASSLVTATNEKLFF. In DNA form, the CDR3 reads TGCGCCAGCAGCTTGGTGACAGCAACTAATGAAAAACTGTTTTTT.

The V and J genes are TRBV5-1 and TRBJ2-7, with TRBD1 as a possible D gene (5 bases). V was trimmed by 0 bases and J by 2 bases, leaving 9 bases between them. The CDR3 is 14 residues long. CDR1 is SGHRS and CDR2 is YFSETQ in the germline V gene. Here the CDR3 DNA reads TGCGCCAGCAGCTTGGGGGGCTCCACCTACGAGCAGTACTTC. It specifies CASSLGGSTYEQYF.